This entry is about one TCR beta chain. Relative to its sample, this clonotype is medium-sized (0.01 to 0.1%). No cognate antigen has been identified for it. Within one base of it there is no much larger clone, and no base qualities were kept. These data are taken from a study of liver allograft versus peripheral blood T cells (dated by TCRdb to the early 2020s). In terms of the full investigation: The study compared T cell receptor repertoires found within transplanted livers against repertoires in the peripheral blood of liver transplant recipients.

Overall study results and their limits: The T cell receptor repertoires within liver allografts were reported to be different from the T cell receptor repertoires detected in peripheral blood.

The listed sequencing device is Illumina MiSeq. TCRdb trimmed the raw reads at Q25, called clones with MiXCR and kept productive beta chains. Identical CDR3 proteins give one entry, which carries the most common genes and DNA. This sample gives some 9,000 distinct CDR3 sequences in total; under 20% of them show up just once. Approximately 25% of the sample is taken by the ten largest. For CDR1 and CDR2, the germline V gene (reference sequence) lists PRHDT and FYEKMQ. Trimming takes 6 bases from V and 7 bases from J, and the germline ends sit 9 bases apart. Including cysteine and phenylalanine, the CDR3 has 11 amino acids. The retained sequence is limited to the CDR3, 33 bases, with the frame set at the first base.

This sequence uses TRBV13 and TRBJ1-2; TRBD1 is possibly the D segment (5 matching bases). The clonotype comes from a human patient who had a liver transplant. After a transplant, some T cells may have been passed on by the graft donor. Here is the DNA: TGTGCCAGCAGGATTGGGGGTGGCTACACCTTC. Translated, this is CASRIGGGYTF.